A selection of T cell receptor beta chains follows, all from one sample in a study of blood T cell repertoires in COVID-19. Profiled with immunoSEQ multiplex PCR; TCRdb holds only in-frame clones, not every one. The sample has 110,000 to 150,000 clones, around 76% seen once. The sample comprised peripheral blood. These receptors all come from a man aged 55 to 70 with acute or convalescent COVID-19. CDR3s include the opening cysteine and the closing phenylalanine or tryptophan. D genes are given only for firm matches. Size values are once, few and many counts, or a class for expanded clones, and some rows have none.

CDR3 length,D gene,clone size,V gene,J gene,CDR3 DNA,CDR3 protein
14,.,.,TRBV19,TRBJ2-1,TGTGCCAGTACCCGGGATAGCTCCTACAATGAGCAGTTCTTC,CASTRDSSYNEQFF
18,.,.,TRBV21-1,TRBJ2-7,TGTGCCAGCAGCAAACTAGGACTAGCGGGAGATGGGCCCTACGAGCAGTACTTC,CASSKLGLAGDGPYEQYF
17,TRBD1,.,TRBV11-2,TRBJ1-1,TGTGCCAGCAGCCCCTTCGGGACAGGGTATGTGAACACTGAAGCTTTCTTT,CASSPFGTGYVNTEAFF
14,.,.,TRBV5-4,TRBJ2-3,TGTGCCAGCAGCCATCGACTATCCGCAGATACGCAGTATTTT,CASSHRLSADTQYF
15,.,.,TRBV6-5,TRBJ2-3,TGTGCCAGCAGTTACGTGTCGGGGGACAGAGATACGCAGTATTTT,CASSYVSGDRDTQYF
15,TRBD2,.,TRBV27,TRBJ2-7,TGTGCCAGCAGTTCGGGAGCGGGAGAGCCGGGCGAGCAGTACTTC,CASSSGAGEPGEQYF
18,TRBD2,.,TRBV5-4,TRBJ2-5,TGTGCCAGCAGGGAAGCTGGGACTAGCGGGAGGGGAGGAGAGACCCAGTACTTC,CASREAGTSGRGGETQYF
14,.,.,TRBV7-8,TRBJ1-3,TGTGCCAGCAGCGTTAGGGGTTATGGAAACACCATATATTTT,CASSVRGYGNTIYF
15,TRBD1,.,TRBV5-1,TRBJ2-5,TGCGCCAGCAGCTTACAGGGGGCATTCCAAGAGACCCAGTACTTC,CASSLQGAFQETQYF
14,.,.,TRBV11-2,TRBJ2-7,TGTGCCAGCAGCACCCGACAGGACTCCTACGAGCAGTACTTC,CASSTRQDSYEQYF
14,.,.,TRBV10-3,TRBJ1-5,TGTGCCATCAGTGAGCCCCCGCGGGGTCAGCCCCAGCATTTT,CAISEPPRGQPQHF
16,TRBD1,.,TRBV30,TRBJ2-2,TGTGCCTGGAGTCGTGAGACAGGGGGCTGGACCGGGGAGCTGTTTTTT,CAWSRETGGWTGELFF
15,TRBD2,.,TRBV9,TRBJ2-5,TGTGCCAGCAGCTTAGGACTAGCGGTACAAGAGACCCAGTACTTC,CASSLGLAVQETQYF
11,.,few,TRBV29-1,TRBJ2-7,TGCAGCGTTGAAGATAGCGTTGAGCAGTACTTC,CSVEDSVEQYF
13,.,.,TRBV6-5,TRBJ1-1,TGTGCCAGCATGACGAGGGGGGGTACTGAAGCTTTCTTT,CASMTRGGTEAFF
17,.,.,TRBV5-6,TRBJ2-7,TGTGCCAGCCACCAAGACAGGGACCTCGGAGGGCCCTACGAGCAGTACTTC,CASHQDRDLGGPYEQYF
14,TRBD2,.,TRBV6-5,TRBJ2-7,TGTGCCAGCAGTAAGAGCGGGGCCTCCTACGAGCAGTACTTC,CASSKSGASYEQYF
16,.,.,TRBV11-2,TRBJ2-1,TGTGCCAGCAGCTTAGCCGTGGGGGGCTCCTACAATGAGCAGTTCTTC,CASSLAVGGSYNEQFF
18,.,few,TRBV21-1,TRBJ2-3,TGTGCCAGCAGCAAAGGAACTAGCGTTACGCAGACGATAGATACGCAGTATTTT,CASSKGTSVTQTIDTQYF
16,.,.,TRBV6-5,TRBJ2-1,TGTGCCAGCAGTTACTCCTTTACAGGTTACCCCCATGAGCAGTTCTTC,CASSYSFTGYPHEQFF
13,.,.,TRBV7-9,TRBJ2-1,TGTGCCAGCAGCGCAGGGACCTACAATGAGCAGTTCTTC,CASSAGTYNEQFF
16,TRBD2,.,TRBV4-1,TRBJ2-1,TGCGCCAGCAGCCAAGGATGGACTAGCGAGTACAATGAGCAGTTCTTC,CASSQGWTSEYNEQFF
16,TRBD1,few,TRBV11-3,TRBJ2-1,TGTGCCAGCAGCGTCTACGGGACAGGGGCCTACAATGAGCAGTTCTTC,CASSVYGTGAYNEQFF
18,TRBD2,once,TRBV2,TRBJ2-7,TGTGCCAGCAGTGAAGGGGTACTAGCGGGGAGCTCTTTTGAAGAGCAGTACTTC,CASSEGVLAGSSFEEQYF
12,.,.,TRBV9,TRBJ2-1,TGTGCCAGCAGCTTCTCAGGGACAGAGCAGTTCTTC,CASSFSGTEQFF
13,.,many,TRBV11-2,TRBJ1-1,TGTGCCAGCAGCTTAGACGGCATGGGGGGGGCTTTCTTT,CASSLDGMGGAFF
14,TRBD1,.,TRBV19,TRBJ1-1,TGTGCCAGTAGTATGGTGGACAGGGACGGTAAAGCTTTCTTT,CASSMVDRDGKAFF
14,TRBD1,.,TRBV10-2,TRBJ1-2,TGCGCCAGCAGCGGACAGGGGGCTAACTATGGCTACACCTTC,CASSGQGANYGYTF
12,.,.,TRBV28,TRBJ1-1,TGTGCCAGCAGTCTACCACGGGGTGAAGCTTTCTTT,CASSLPRGEAFF